These T cell receptor beta chains were read from a single sample in a study of blood T cell repertoires in COVID-19. The assay was immunoSEQ multiplex PCR, and TCRdb's table has in-frame clones only and misses some. The sample yields about 300,000 clones, 85% to 90% seen once. Sequences were obtained from peripheral blood. The receptors were gathered from a man aged 70 or older with acute or convalescent COVID-19. Each CDR3 is given with its conserved first and last residue. A D gene is named only where the DNA matches it firmly. The size of a clone is reported for some rows only, either as once, few or many, or as a class for expanded clones.

clone size	V gene	J gene	D gene	CDR3 length	CDR3 DNA	CDR3 protein
-	TRBV7-2	TRBJ1-5	-	13	TGTGCCAGCAGCTTACAGGGTGGGCAGCCCCAGCATTTT	CASSLQGGQPQHF
-	TRBV9	TRBJ2-2	-	15	TGTGCCAGCAGCGTAGAACAGGCAACCAGCGGGGAGCTGTTTTTT	CASSVEQATSGELFF
-	TRBV6-5	TRBJ1-3	TRBD1	14	TGTGCCAGCAGTTCGACAGGGGGCAGGAACACCATATATTTT	CASSSTGGRNTIYF
-	TRBV5-1	TRBJ2-3	-	12	TGCGCCAGCAGCGAACAGGCAGATACGCAGTATTTT	CASSEQADTQYF
-	TRBV29-1	TRBJ2-4	-	11	TGCAGCGTCGGCGGGACGGGCATTCAGTACTTC	CSVGGTGIQYF
-	TRBV30	TRBJ2-2	-	16	TGTGCCTGGAGTCCGATGGGAGGGGGAAGCCCCGGGGAGCTGTTTTTT	CAWSPMGGGSPGELFF
-	TRBV11-2	TRBJ2-5	TRBD1	16	TGTGCCAGCAGCTTTCTGGTCGGGACAGGACAAGAGACCCAGTACTTC	CASSFLVGTGQETQYF
-	TRBV11-2	TRBJ2-2	TRBD1	16	TGTGCCAGCAGCTTAGAACAGGGGGCGCGTCTAGGGGAGCTGTTTTTT	CASSLEQGARLGELFF
-	TRBV10-3	TRBJ2-3	TRBD1	16	TGTGCCATCAGTGCGCCGGGACAGGGGGCAACAGATACGCAGTATTTT	CAISAPGQGATDTQYF
-	TRBV28	TRBJ2-7	-	14	TGTGCCAGCAAAACCCGGGCGGGGTCCTACGAGCAGTACTTC	CASKTRAGSYEQYF
-	TRBV24-1	TRBJ2-1	TRBD2	16	TGTGCCACCAGTGGCCATCTAGCGGGGAATTACAATGAGCAGTTCTTC	CATSGHLAGNYNEQFF
-	TRBV2	TRBJ1-1	-	13	TGTGCCAGCAGTGTACAGCTGAACACTGAAGCTTTCTTT	CASSVQLNTEAFF
few	TRBV3-1/TRBV3-2	TRBJ2-1	TRBD1	13	TGTGCCAGCAGCCCGCAGCCGACAGGGTCGCAGTTCTTC	CASSPQPTGSQFF
-	TRBV21-1	TRBJ2-7	-	17	TGTGCCAGCAGCAAGCCGAGGGGGGGACTAGCCTCCTACGAGCAGTACTTC	CASSKPRGGLASYEQYF
-	TRBV28	TRBJ2-4	-	11	TGTGCCGTGGAGGTTTTCGACATTCAGTACTTC	CAVEVFDIQYF
-	TRBV5-1	TRBJ2-7	TRBD1	15	TGCGCCAGCAGCACCGGACAGGGCCCGACCTACGAGCAGTACTTC	CASSTGQGPTYEQYF
-	TRBV5-5	TRBJ2-1	TRBD2	18	TGTGCCAGCAGCTATTGGGTAACTAGCGGGAGGGCAGGGAATGAGCAGTTCTTC	CASSYWVTSGRAGNEQFF
-	TRBV5-6	TRBJ1-6	TRBD1	15	TGTGCCAGCAGCAAGGACAGGACTGGCGGTTCACCCCTCCACTTT	CASSKDRTGGSPLHF
-	TRBV19	TRBJ2-5	-	15	TGTGCCAGTAGTAGGCAACATTACGCAGGGGAGACCCAGTACTTC	CASSRQHYAGETQYF
-	TRBV19	TRBJ1-3	-	14	TGTGCCAGTAGTACCAGGGATTCGGGAAACACCATATATTTT	CASSTRDSGNTIYF
-	TRBV12-3/TRBV12-4	TRBJ2-7	TRBD1	13	TGTGCCAGCAGTTTCCGGGACAGGGGCGAGCAGTACTTC	CASSFRDRGEQYF
-	TRBV18	TRBJ2-1	-	12	TGTGCCAGCTCACTGCGGACAGATGAGCAGTTCTTC	CASSLRTDEQFF
-	TRBV3-1/TRBV3-2	TRBJ2-2	-	13	TGTGCCAGCAGCCAATTGCGAAACGGGGAGCTGTTTTTT	CASSQLRNGELFF
-	TRBV10-3	TRBJ2-7	-	16	TGTGCCATCAGTGAGTCGGTCAGCGGGCGCTCCTACGAGCAGTACTTC	CAISESVSGRSYEQYF
-	TRBV5-6	TRBJ2-7	-	13	TGTGCCAGCAATAAAAGGGGGTGGTACGAGCAGTACTTC	CASNKRGWYEQYF
-	TRBV5-5	TRBJ1-4	-	14	TGTGCCAGCAGCTTGGGCGGGGAAGGTGAAAAACTGTTTTTT	CASSLGGEGEKLFF
-	TRBV18	TRBJ1-6	-	13	TGTGCCAGCTCACCAAGACAGCCTTCACCCCTCCACTTT	CASSPRQPSPLHF
-	TRBV30	TRBJ1-6	TRBD1	14	TGTGCCTGGGCGAGGGACAGGGATAATTCACCCCTCCACTTT	CAWARDRDNSPLHF
-	TRBV6-6	TRBJ1-5	-	13	TGTGCCAGCTCCGGGGAGACCAATCAGCCCCAGCATTTT	CASSGETNQPQHF